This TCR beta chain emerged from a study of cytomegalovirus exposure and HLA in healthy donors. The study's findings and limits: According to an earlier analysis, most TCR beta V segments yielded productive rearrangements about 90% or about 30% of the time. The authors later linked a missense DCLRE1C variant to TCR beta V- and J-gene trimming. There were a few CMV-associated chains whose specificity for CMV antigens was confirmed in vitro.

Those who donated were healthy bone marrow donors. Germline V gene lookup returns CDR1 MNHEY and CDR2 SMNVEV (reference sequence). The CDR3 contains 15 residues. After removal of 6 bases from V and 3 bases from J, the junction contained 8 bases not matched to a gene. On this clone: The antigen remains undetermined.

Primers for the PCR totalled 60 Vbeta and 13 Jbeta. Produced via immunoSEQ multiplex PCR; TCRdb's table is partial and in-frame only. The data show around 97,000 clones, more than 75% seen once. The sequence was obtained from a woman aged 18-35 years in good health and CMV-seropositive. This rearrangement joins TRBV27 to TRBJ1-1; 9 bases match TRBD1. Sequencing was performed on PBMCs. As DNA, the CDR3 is TGTGCCAGCAGGAGGACAGGGGCGAGAGACACTGAAGCTTTCTTT. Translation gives CASRRTGARDTEAFF.